This section outlines one T cell receptor beta chain sequence together with its context. The germline V gene has CDR1 SQVTM and CDR2 ANQGSEA. Trimming cost V 2 bases and J 5 bases, with 12 bases left between them. CDR3 size: 13 residues. Data came from immunoSEQ multiplex PCR; TCRdb stores just in-frame clones and leaves some out. The top ten hold under 8% of the sample, which has more than 150,000 clones, less than 90% seen once. The sample belongs to a study of T cell responses to AZD1222 COVID-19 vaccine. The source of this sequence is an adult who had recovered from COVID-19. The chain is built from TRBV29-1 and TRBJ1-2; D is perhaps TRBD1 (5 bases). The sequencing here drew on peripheral blood, taken after recovery from COVID-19. The CDR3 here is CSVEMQGGYGYTF. The CDR3 DNA reads TGCAGCGTTGAAATGCAGGGTGGATATGGCTACACCTTC.